This T cell receptor (beta chain) was profiled in a study of CD8+CD57+ T cells in acquired aplastic anemia. Trimming at V came to 1 base and at J to 3 bases, leaving 6 bases not matched to a gene. This CDR3 spans 15 amino acids. The V gene's germline CDR1 is MGHRA and CDR2 YSYEKL. Profiling that covered TCR beta VDJ and CDR3 relied on genomic DNA as its template. A single record per CDR3 protein comes from TCRdb applying MiXCR to the reads. The sample lists 190,000 or so distinct CDR3 sequences; around 60% were seen once. What was sequenced was sorted CD4+, CD8+, or CD8+CD57+ T cells (not recorded which) from PBMCs. This TCR was recovered from a human donor in good health. The rearrangement joins TRBV4-1 to TRBJ2-7, with 7 bases lining up with TRBD2. The CDR3 protein is CASSQGQAGLYEQYF. DNA of the CDR3: TGCGCCAGCAGCCAAGGACAAGCGGGGCTCTACGAGCAGTACTTC.